A single sample is the source of the 19 T cell receptor beta chains below, sequenced in a study of Graves' ophthalmopathy and Graves' hyperthyroidism. RNA transcripts provided the template for amplifying TCR beta CDR3 regions. The library came from an HTBI-primed first-round RT-PCR and a second-round multiplex PCR. From the multiplex PCR reads, TCRdb called clonotypes with MiXCR, one entry per CDR3 protein. The sample carries around 590,000 distinct CDR3 sequences, less than 45% recorded once. Sequenced: peripheral blood or thyroid tissue (not recorded which). All receptors come from an adult man with Graves' hyperthyroidism.

This clonotype was counted only a few times. The chain joins TRBV28 to TRBJ1-6; D is unresolved. There are 13 residues in the CDR3. V lost 5 bases to trimming and J lost 12 bases, with 14 bases between them. Per the germline V gene, CDR1 is MDHEN and CDR2 is SYDVKM. The CDR3 coding sequence is TGTGCCAGCAGTCCCCAGGCTCCCCTACCCCTCCACTTT. This codes for CASSPQAPLPLHF.

Ten or more counts support this clonotype. The gene calls are TRBV6-5 and TRBJ2-5, with D possibly being TRBD1 (6 bases). The CDR3 is made up of 15 amino acids. V was shortened by 11 bases and J by 5 bases, with 24 bases between the two germline ends. CDR1 is MNHEY, CDR2 SVGAGI, per germline. CDR3: CAAEWAGPGAETQYF. CDR3 bases: TGTGCCGCTGAGTGGGCAGGGCCAGGGGCGGAGACCCAGTACTTC.

The table lists this clonotype with many counts. CDR3 DNA sequence: TGTGCCAGCAGCCAAGGGGCTGGGGGAGACACTGAAGCTTTCTTT. Protein sequence: CASSQGAGGDTEAFF. The chain employs TRBV3-1 and TRBJ1-1; D may be TRBD1 (5 bases). The germline V gene has CDR1 LGHDT and CDR2 YNNKEL (reference sequence). The CDR3 runs to 15 residues. V was pared by 1 base and J by 3 bases, with 12 bases between. The full variable domain, its missing parts supplied by reference TRBV3-1 and TRBJ1-1, is DTAVSQTPKYLVTQMGNDKSIKCEQNLGHDTMYWYKQDSKKFLKIMFSYNNKELIINETVPNRFSPKSPDKAHLNLHINSLELGDSAVYFCASSQGAGGDTEAFFGQGTRLTVV.

The CDR3: CASSLRSGVDTGFGSGQPQHF. DNA for the CDR3: TGTGCCAGCAGCCTAAGATCAGGGGTCGACACCGGGTTTGGTTCTGGGCAGCCCCAGCATTTT. The chain links TRBV7-9 to TRBJ1-5, with D possibly being TRBD1 (6 bases). Germline CDR1 SEHNR, CDR2 FQNEAQ (reference sequence). This CDR3 contains 21 residues. The ends were cut back, 5 bases at V and 7 bases at J, with 36 bases in the middle.

This sequence joins TRBV12-3 or TRBV12-4 and TRBJ2-5; tentative D call: TRBD2 (5 bases). V shed 1 base and J shed 9 bases, with 15 bases lying between them. The CDR3 is made up of 14 amino acids. CDR3 loop: CASSLGPRWEPQYF. DNA for the CDR3: TGTGCCAGCAGTTTAGGGCCCCGATGGGAGCCCCAGTACTTC.

A word on this clonotype: Just one base apart from a much larger clone, this may be a read error. This sequence joins TRBV4-1 and TRBJ1-2, with D perhaps TRBD1 (5 bases). Germline lookup yields CDR1 MGHRA and CDR2 YSYEKL. The CDR3 sequence is 15 residues long. With 5 bases removed from V and 7 bases from J, the gap between germline ends came to 20 bases. The CDR3 reads CASSETGTGDCGYTF. CDR3 coding DNA: TGCGCCAGCAGCGAAACGGGGACGGGGGACTGTGGCTACACCTTC.

This clonotype showed up many times. The rearrangement joins TRBV29-1 to TRBJ1-1, with TRBD1 as a possible D gene (5 bases). This CDR3 is 14 amino acids long. Germline CDR1 and CDR2: SQVTM and ANQGSEA. V lost 0 bases to trimming and J lost 1 base, with 9 bases between them. The CDR3 is CSVEEGLGNTEAFF. CDR3 bases: TGCAGCGTTGAAGAGGGGCTTGGGAACACTGAAGCTTTCTTT.

This clonotype came up many times. The V call is TRBV11-2, the J call TRBJ1-2; 7 bases match TRBD1. This CDR3 spans 13 amino acids. Trimming removed 5 bases from V and 8 bases from J; junction bases left unmatched: 8. Germline assignment: CDR1 SGHAT and CDR2 FQNNGV. The CDR3 reads CASSMDRSTGYTF. As DNA, the CDR3 is TGTGCCAGCAGCATGGACAGGAGTACGGGCTACACCTTC.

The gene calls are TRBV25-1 and TRBJ1-3; D is ambiguous. This CDR3 contains 14 residues. CDR1 is MGHDK, CDR2 SYGVNS, per germline. The germline V and J ends were trimmed by 2 bases and 4 bases, with 9 bases remaining between them. The CDR3 spells CASSERGPGNTIYF. The CDR3 nucleotides read TGTGCCAGCAGTGAACGAGGGCCCGGAAACACCATATATTTT.

This clonotype was seen only a few times. V gene TRBV19 combines with J gene TRBJ2-2; 9 nucleotides align to TRBD2. From germline, CDR1 is LNHDA and CDR2 SQIVND (reference sequence). The CDR3 length is 16 residues. Trimming took 3 bases from V and 6 from J; bases not matched to a gene: 8. The CDR3 protein is CASSIFPSGNAGELFF. CDR3 bases: TGTGCCAGTAGTATTTTCCCTAGCGGGAATGCCGGGGAGCTGTTTTTT.

This clonotype showed up many times. The V gene is TRBV29-1, the J gene TRBJ2-2, with D possibly matching TRBD2 (7 bases). Trimming shortened V by 5 bases and J by 7 bases, and 17 bases separated the two germline ends. Germline values: CDR1 SQVTM, CDR2 ANQGSEA. The CDR3 contains 14 residues. The CDR3 sequence: CSVMGGGRGGELFF. The CDR3 DNA reads TGCAGCGTTATGGGGGGCGGGAGAGGCGGGGAGCTGTTTTTT.

In this sample, this clonotype turned up many times. The chain recombines TRBV13 with TRBJ2-7; tentative D call: TRBD1 (5 bases). The germline V gene has CDR1 PRHDT and CDR2 FYEKMQ (reference sequence). V was shortened by 3 bases and J by 2 bases, with 11 bases between the two germline ends. The CDR3 has 14 residues. This chain's CDR3 is CASSFQGSPYEQYF. CDR3 bases: TGTGCCAGCAGCTTCCAGGGAAGTCCCTACGAGCAGTACTTC.

This clonotype appeared many times. The genes are TRBV29-1 and TRBJ2-7; 8 nucleotides line up with TRBD2. Germline CDR1 SQVTM, CDR2 ANQGSEA. The ends lost 3 bases at V and 4 bases at J; junction bases unmatched: 8. This CDR3 is built from 14 residues. The CDR3 DNA sequence: TGCAGCGTTGACGTAGCGGGATTGGGTTACGAGCAGTACTTC. Its protein product is CSVDVAGLGYEQYF.

Ten or more counts support this clonotype. The rearrangement links TRBV5-1 to TRBJ1-6; no reliable D call. Germline V gene lookup returns CDR1 SGHRS and CDR2 YFSETQ. Trimming pared 0 bases from V and 7 bases from J, leaving 14 bases between. The CDR3 loop spans 16 amino acids. CDR3 loop: CASSLDSRGLNSPLHF. CDR3 nucleotides: TGCGCCAGCAGCTTGGACAGCCGAGGGTTGAATTCACCCCTCCACTTT.

Worth noting for this clonotype: Possible read error: a much larger clone is one base away. V gene TRBV29-1 combines with J gene TRBJ2-5; 11 bases map to TRBD1. J was trimmed by 4 bases and V by 7 bases; bases with no gene match: 8. Germline V gene sequence: CDR1 SQVTM, CDR2 ANQGSEA. The CDR3 covers 14 residues. Here the CDR3 reads CSAQDRGRRETQYF. The CDR3 DNA sequence: TGCAGCGCCCAGGACAGGGGGCGGCGAGAGACCCAGTACTTC.

This clonotype came up many times. The V gene is TRBV11-2, the J gene TRBJ2-5; TRBD2 agrees at 10 bases. The V and J ends lost 5 bases and 5 bases, in that order; junction bases with no gene match: 14. CDR3 size: 17 residues. Germline V gives CDR1 SGHAT, CDR2 FQNNGV. CDR3 residues: CASSTHDGLADRETQYF. In nucleotides, the CDR3 is TGTGCCAGCAGCACCCATGATGGACTAGCGGATAGGGAGACCCAGTACTTC.

V and J are TRBV11-1 and TRBJ2-7; 12 nucleotides agree with TRBD1. V lost 3 bases and J lost 1; bases outside the gene matches: 7. Germline values: CDR1 SGHAT, CDR2 FQDESV (reference sequence). This CDR3 comprises 17 residues. CDR3 region: CASSFRDRGHASYEQYF. The CDR3 DNA reads as TGTGCCAGCAGCTTCCGGGACAGGGGGCACGCTTCCTACGAGCAGTACTTC.

The chain couples TRBV14 to TRBJ1-2; D is perhaps TRBD1 (5 bases). CDR1 and CDR2 from the germline V gene are SGHDN and FVKESK. The ends were cut back, 0 bases at V and 8 bases at J, with 19 bases in the middle. This CDR3 comprises 16 residues. Written as DNA, the CDR3 is TGTGCCAGCAGCCAAGACCCGGGGACCGTTCGGGACGGCTACACCTTC. Protein sequence: CASSQDPGTVRDGYTF.

This clonotype was observed a few times. This chain connects TRBV12-3 or TRBV12-4 to TRBJ1-5, with TRBD1 matching 9 bases. The CDR3 covers 15 residues. J gave up 5 bases and V 3 bases, and 5 bases lay outside the gene matches. This chain's CDR3 is CASSLDRGLYQPQHF. DNA for the CDR3: TGTGCCAGCAGTTTGGACAGGGGATTGTATCAGCCCCAGCATTTT.